This is a list of T cell receptor beta chains from one sample in a study of radiation and T cells in renal cell carcinoma. Using immunoSEQ multiplex PCR, the repertoire was profiled, and TCRdb retains in-frame clones only, with some absent. Of just under 80,000 clones listed, 70% to 90% were seen once; the top ten hold roughly 20%. Source: blood, taken from a patient whose treatment included radiotherapy and nephrectomy. The source is a woman in her forties or fifties with renal cell carcinoma. Both conserved end residues are trimmed from each CDR3. D genes are given only for firm matches.

v_call	d_call	j_call	cdr3_aa
TRBV5-4	.	TRBJ1-3	ASSFSTRAGNTIY
TRBV19	.	TRBJ1-5	ASRWGLFEAPDQPQH
TRBV6-5	.	TRBJ2-7	ASRTTGLSYEQY
TRBV7-7	.	TRBJ1-4	ASSPGLRTNEKLF
TRBV19	.	TRBJ1-1	ASSRQDESTEAF
TRBV28	.	TRBJ1-1	ASSFRGRNTEAF
TRBV29-1	.	TRBJ2-3	SVAQNTDTQY
TRBV21-1	.	TRBJ2-1	AGLSSGVHEQF
TRBV15	.	TRBJ2-2	ATSRDLKGAGELF
TRBV28	.	TRBJ2-1	ASTAIPSYNEQF
TRBV13	.	TRBJ1-6	ASSLGQGISPLH
TRBV7-2	TRBD1	TRBJ1-6	ASSLNGQGTNSPLH
TRBV4-3	.	TRBJ1-1	ASSPVGRADTEAF
TRBV9	.	TRBJ2-1	ASSPPWTAFYNEQF
TRBV19	TRBD1	TRBJ1-1	ASRLLRGRGNTEAF
TRBV9	.	TRBJ2-1	ASSAGGIAYNEQF
TRBV11-2	TRBD1	TRBJ2-1	ASRDRGGRHEQF
TRBV20-1	.	TRBJ2-5	SAEPEETQY
TRBV5-1	.	TRBJ1-1	ASSRMTQDNTEAF
TRBV5-1	TRBD1	TRBJ1-2	ASSLQGSQLGAYGYT
TRBV27	.	TRBJ1-5	ASSFGVNQPQH
TRBV5-6	.	TRBJ2-5	ASSFKRGQETQY
TRBV11-2	.	TRBJ1-4	ASNMTVNEKLF
TRBV18	TRBD1	TRBJ1-5	ASSQPGQGGNQPQH
TRBV7-2	.	TRBJ2-7	ASRPGLSSYEQY
TRBV5-1	.	TRBJ2-6	ASSLGQPGSGANVLT
TRBV9	.	TRBJ2-1	ASSPNWDARNEQF
TRBV20-1	.	TRBJ1-2	RRGGDYGYT
TRBV5-1	.	TRBJ2-7	ASSLEAYSYEQY
TRBV6-5	.	TRBJ1-1	ASSGGAFEAF
TRBV4-3	.	TRBJ1-6	ASSQGGDDFYSPLH